This T cell receptor beta chain was documented in a study of blood T cell repertoires in COVID-19. As processed by the authors: Reference gene primer amplification in the assay estimated nucleated cell counts. Profiled with immunoSEQ multiplex PCR; TCRdb holds only in-frame clones, not every one. D and trimming come from the DNA, and the V and J calls and clone size come from that table. The top ten clones hold 6.5% to 9.5% of a sample with approximately 210,000 clones, around 89% of them seen once. Sequencing used PBMCs or T cells enriched from blood (not recorded which). The TCR originated in a woman between 18 and 30 years old who had recovered from COVID-19.

The CDR3 region is CSASGGLNQPQHF. CDR3 nucleotides: TGCAGTGCTAGTGGGGGGCTAAATCAGCCCCAGCATTTT. The V call is TRBV20-1, the J call TRBJ1-5; tentatively, D is TRBD1 (6 bases). The CDR3 contains 13 residues. CDR1 and CDR2 (germline): DFQATT, SNEGSKA (reference sequence). V lost 3 bases and J 4 bases, leaving 10 bases between the germline ends.